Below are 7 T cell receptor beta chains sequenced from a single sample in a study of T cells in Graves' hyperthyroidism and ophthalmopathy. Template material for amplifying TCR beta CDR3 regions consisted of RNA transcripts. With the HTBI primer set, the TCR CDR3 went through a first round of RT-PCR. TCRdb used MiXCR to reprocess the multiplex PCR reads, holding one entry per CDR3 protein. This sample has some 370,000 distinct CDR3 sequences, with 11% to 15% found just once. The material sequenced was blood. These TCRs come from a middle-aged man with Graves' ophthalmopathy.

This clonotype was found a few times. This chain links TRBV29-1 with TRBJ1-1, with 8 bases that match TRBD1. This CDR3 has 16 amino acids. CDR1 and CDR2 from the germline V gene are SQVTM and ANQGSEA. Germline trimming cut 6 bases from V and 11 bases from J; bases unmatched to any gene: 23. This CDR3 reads CSVEGGQGAAWGGAFF. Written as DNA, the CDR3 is TGCAGCGTGGAGGGTGGGCAGGGGGCGGCCTGGGGCGGCGCTTTCTTT.

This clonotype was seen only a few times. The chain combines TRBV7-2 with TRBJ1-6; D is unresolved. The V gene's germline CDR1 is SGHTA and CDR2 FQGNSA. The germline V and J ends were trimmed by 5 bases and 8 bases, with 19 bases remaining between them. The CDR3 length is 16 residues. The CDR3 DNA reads TGTGCCAGCAGCAAGACTCCCCGGCCGCCGCATTCACCCCTCCACTTT. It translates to CASSKTPRPPHSPLHF. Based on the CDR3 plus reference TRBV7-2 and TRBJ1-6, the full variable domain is GAGVSQSPSNKVTEKGKDVELRCDPISGHTALYWYRQSLGQGLEFLIYFQGNSAPDKSGLPSDRFSAERTGGSVSTLTIQRTQQEDSAVYLCASSKTPRPPHSPLHFGNGTRLTVT.

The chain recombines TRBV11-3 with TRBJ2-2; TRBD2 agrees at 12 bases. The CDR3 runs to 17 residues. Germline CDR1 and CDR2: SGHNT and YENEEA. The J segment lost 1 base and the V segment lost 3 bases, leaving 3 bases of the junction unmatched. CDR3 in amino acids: CASSLASGRVNTGELFF. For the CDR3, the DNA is TGTGCCAGCAGCTTGGCTAGCGGGAGGGTGAACACCGGGGAGCTGTTTTTT.

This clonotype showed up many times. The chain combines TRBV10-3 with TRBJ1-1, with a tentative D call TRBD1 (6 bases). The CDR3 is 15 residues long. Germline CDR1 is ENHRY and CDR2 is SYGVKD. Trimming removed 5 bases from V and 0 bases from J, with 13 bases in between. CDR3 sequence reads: CAISKTDSMNTEAFF. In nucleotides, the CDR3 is TGTGCCATCAGTAAAACGGACAGCATGAACACTGAAGCTTTCTTT.

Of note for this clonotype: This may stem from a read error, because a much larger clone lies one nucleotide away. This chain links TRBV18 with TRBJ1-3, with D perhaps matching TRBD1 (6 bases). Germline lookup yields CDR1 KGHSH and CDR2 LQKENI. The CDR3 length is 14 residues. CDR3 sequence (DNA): TGTGCCAGCCCACCGGACAGCTCTGGAAACACCATATATTTT. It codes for CASPPDSSGNTIYF.

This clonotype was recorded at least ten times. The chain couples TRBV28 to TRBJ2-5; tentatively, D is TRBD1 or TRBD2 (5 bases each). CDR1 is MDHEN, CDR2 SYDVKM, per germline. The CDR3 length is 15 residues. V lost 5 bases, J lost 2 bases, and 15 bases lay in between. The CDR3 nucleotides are TGTGCCAGCAGTCCACGGGGACGGGGACAAGAGACCCAGTACTTC. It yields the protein CASSPRGRGQETQYF.

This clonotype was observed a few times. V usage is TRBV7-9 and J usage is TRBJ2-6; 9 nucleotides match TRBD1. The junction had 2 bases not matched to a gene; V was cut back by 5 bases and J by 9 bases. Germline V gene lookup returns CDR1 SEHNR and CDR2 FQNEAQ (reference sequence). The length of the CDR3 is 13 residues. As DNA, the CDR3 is TGTGCCAGCAGCCTGGGACAGGGCAACGTCCTGACTTTC. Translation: CASSLGQGNVLTF.